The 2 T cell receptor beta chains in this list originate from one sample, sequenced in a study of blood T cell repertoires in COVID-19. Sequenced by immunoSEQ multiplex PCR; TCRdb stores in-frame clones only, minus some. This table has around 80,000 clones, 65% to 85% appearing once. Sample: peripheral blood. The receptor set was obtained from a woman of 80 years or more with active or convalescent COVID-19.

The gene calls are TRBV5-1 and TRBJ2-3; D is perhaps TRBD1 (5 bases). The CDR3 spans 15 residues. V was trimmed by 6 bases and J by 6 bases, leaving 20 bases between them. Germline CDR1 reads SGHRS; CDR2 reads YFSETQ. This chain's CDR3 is CASTRIGVPTDTQYF. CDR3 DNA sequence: TGCGCCAGCACCCGGATAGGGGTTCCGACGGATACGCAGTATTTT.

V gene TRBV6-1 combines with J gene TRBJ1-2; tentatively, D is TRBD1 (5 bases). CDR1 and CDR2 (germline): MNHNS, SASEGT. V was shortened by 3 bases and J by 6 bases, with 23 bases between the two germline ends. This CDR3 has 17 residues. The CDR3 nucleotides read TGTGCCAGCAGTGATGTGGGGCGTAGGAGGGGAGGGGATGGCTACACCTTC. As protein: CASSDVGRRRGGDGYTF.